This T cell receptor beta chain came from a study of CD8+ T cells in alopecia areata. Points from the study as a whole: Sequence data from scalp samples additionally include resident alphabeta T cells of normal skin.

The sequencing template was cDNA reverse transcribed from extracted RNA. Assay: immunoSEQ multiplex PCR; the TCRdb copy retains only in-frame clones and omits some. Of some 200,000 clones listed, 60% were seen once; the top ten hold over 3%. As regards this clone: What it binds is not known.

The sample's treatment: oral pan-JAK inhibitor, 5-10 mg twice daily. V lost 1 base and J 7 bases, leaving 4 bases between the germline ends. Germline assignment: CDR1 SEHNR and CDR2 FQNEAQ (reference sequence). CDR3 length equals 11 residues. The receptor's source is a human donor with alopecia areata. The material was CD4+ T cells sorted from blood, obtained at week 4, from a patient treated with tofacitinib. The chain joins TRBV7-9 to TRBJ2-5; D not resolved. The CDR3 reads CASSLGGTQYF. The CDR3 nucleotides are TGTGCCAGCAGCTTAGGTGGGACCCAGTACTTC.